Shown below are 15 T cell receptor beta chains from a single sample sequenced in a study of CD8+CD57+ T cells in acquired aplastic anemia. The template for TCR beta VDJ and CDR3 sequence profiling was genomic DNA. In TCRdb, the reads were re-called with MiXCR into one record per CDR3 protein. The sample lists about 190,000 distinct CDR3 sequences, more than 45% occurring once. An expansion of CD8+CD57+ cells by flow cytometry had been shown in patients chosen for sequencing. The specimen was sorted CD4+, CD8+, or CD8+CD57+ T cells (not recorded which) from PBMCs. The receptors were gathered from a human donor with aplastic anemia.

This clonotype showed up just a few times. The gene calls are TRBV20-1 and TRBJ1-6; no firm D call. Deletions cut 2 bases from V and 14 bases from J, with 16 bases between. The CDR3 loop spans 13 amino acids. The germline V gene encodes CDR1 DFQATT and CDR2 SNEGSKA (reference sequence). In DNA, the CDR3 is TGCAGTGCTAGACATCCCCAAATAAGCACCCTCCACTTT. Translation: CSARHPQISTLHF.

The chain carries TRBV20-1 and TRBJ2-7; D is undetermined. Germline lookup yields CDR1 DFQATT and CDR2 SNEGSKA (reference sequence). The V end lost 4 bases, the J end lost 3 bases, and 10 bases lay between the germline ends. This CDR3 region has 12 residues. The CDR3 coding sequence is TGCAGTGCTACCCCTACGATCTACGAGCAGTACTTC. Protein sequence: CSATPTIYEQYF.

This clonotype was observed a few times. This rearrangement joins TRBV10-2 to TRBJ1-1; 8 nucleotides match TRBD1. Unmatched junction bases numbered 7, after V lost 0 bases and J lost 7 bases. The length of the CDR3 is 15 residues. The germline V gene encodes CDR1 WSHSY and CDR2 SAAADI. The CDR3 region is CASSESGQGFHEAFF. In nucleotides, the CDR3 is TGCGCCAGCAGTGAGTCAGGACAGGGCTTCCATGAAGCTTTCTTT.

The chain has TRBV10-3 and TRBJ1-3; TRBD1 matches at 9 bases. V shed 10 bases and J 4 bases; nucleotides not matched to a gene: 11. CDR1 is ENHRY, CDR2 SYGVKD, per germline. The CDR3 runs 15 residues. CDR3 protein: CATNQQGASGNTIYF. In DNA form, the CDR3 reads TGTGCCACCAACCAACAGGGGGCGTCGGGAAACACCATATATTTT.

The genes are TRBV9 and TRBJ2-7, with D hard to call. This CDR3 has 14 amino acids. Germline loops: CDR1 SGDLS, CDR2 YYNGEE. V lost 6 bases and J 0 bases, leaving 13 bases between the germline ends. The DNA for the CDR3 is TGTGCCAGCACCCAAGGCGCCTACTCCTACGAGCAGTACTTC. It specifies CASTQGAYSYEQYF.

The rearrangement links TRBV5-6 to TRBJ1-2, with 7 bases lining up with TRBD1. The J segment lost 8 bases and the V segment lost 6 bases, leaving 13 bases of the junction unmatched. Germline V gene lookup returns CDR1 SGHDT and CDR2 YYEEEE. This CDR3 is 14 amino acids long. CDR3 sequence reads: CASNPPGTVGGYTF. The CDR3 DNA reads TGTGCCAGCAACCCCCCCGGGACAGTGGGAGGCTACACCTTC.

This clonotype was counted at least ten times. The gene calls are TRBV24-1 and TRBJ2-7; 7 positions match TRBD1. V lost 9 bases, J lost 2 bases, and 6 bases stayed unmatched. This CDR3 has 13 amino acids. Germline V gene lookup returns CDR1 KGHDR and CDR2 SFDVKD. CDR3 residues: CATSDRSTYEQYF. CDR3 DNA sequence: TGTGCCACCTCGGACAGGTCCACCTACGAGCAGTACTTC.

This clonotype was counted ten times or more. V and J are TRBV19 and TRBJ1-2; a weak D match, TRBD1 (5 bases). Germline CDR1 and CDR2: LNHDA and SQIVND (reference sequence). CDR3 length: 13 residues. Between the trimmed V and J ends, which lost 7 bases and 5 bases, there was a span of 14 bases. The CDR3 loop is CASNPGRSYGYTF. The CDR3 DNA is TGTGCCAGTAATCCGGGACGGAGTTATGGCTACACCTTC.

V usage is TRBV15 and J usage is TRBJ2-3; no definite D call. Germline lookup yields CDR1 LNHNV and CDR2 YYDKDF (reference sequence). The CDR3 totals 14 residues. V lost 1 base and J lost 2, with 7 bases in between. CDR3 region: CATSRVVNTDTQYF. The CDR3, as DNA: TGTGCCACCAGCAGAGTGGTTAACACAGATACGCAGTATTTT.

In regard to this clonotype: Its ends do not fully match the called genes, so a read error is possible. This chain connects TRBV2 to TRBJ1-6; 7 bases match TRBD1. This CDR3 is 15 amino acids long. Germline CDR1 and CDR2: SNHLY and FYNNEI. This CDR3 reads CVSSEEGQVNSPLHF. In DNA, the CDR3 is TGTGTCAGCAGTGAAGAAGGACAGGTGAATTCACCCCTCCACTTT.

This sequence joins TRBV18 and TRBJ1-2; 7 nucleotides match TRBD1. The V and J ends lost 1 base and 6 bases, in that order; junction bases with no gene match: 2. The germline V gene has CDR1 KGHSH and CDR2 LQKENI. CDR3 size: 13 residues. CDR3 sequence reads: CASSPRTGDGYTF. The CDR3 bases are TGTGCCAGCTCACCACGTACAGGGGATGGCTACACCTTC.

The table lists this clonotype with many counts. This chain connects TRBV7-9 to TRBJ2-5; 8 bases are shared with TRBD1. V lost 5 bases and J lost 1; bases outside the gene matches: 3. Germline CDR1 reads SEHNR; CDR2 reads FQNEAQ (reference sequence). The CDR3 is 14 amino acids. CDR3 DNA: TGTGCCAGCAGCCAAGGACAGGGCCAAGAGACCCAGTACTTC. This codes for CASSQGQGQETQYF.

The chain links TRBV25-1 to TRBJ2-7; no reliable D call. The CDR3 has 12 residues. With 7 bases removed from V and 5 bases from J, the gap between germline ends came to 12 bases. Per the germline V gene, CDR1 is MGHDK and CDR2 is SYGVNS. CDR3 residues: CASTEGNHEQYF. In DNA form, the CDR3 reads TGTGCCAGCACGGAAGGAAACCACGAGCAGTACTTC.

V gene TRBV30 combines with J gene TRBJ1-5; 8 bases match TRBD1. The germline V gene has CDR1 GTSNPN and CDR2 SVGIG (reference sequence). J lost 1 base, V lost 5 bases, and 4 bases had no gene match. The CDR3 has 14 amino acids. The CDR3 region has the DNA TGTGCCTGGTCAGGGGGCGGGAGCAATCAGCCCCAGCATTTT. Protein product: CAWSGGGSNQPQHF.

Notes on this clonotype: This may stem from a read error, because a much larger clone lies one nucleotide away. The J gene is TRBJ2-2, the V gene TRBV7-9; D remains ambiguous. The CDR3 sequence is 14 residues long. Looked up from germline, CDR1 is SEHNR and CDR2 is FQNEAQ (reference sequence). Trimming took off 8 bases at V and 3 bases at J, with 13 bases between the two ends. CDR3: CASVPCNYTGELFF. The CDR3 DNA reads TGTGCCAGCGTCCCTTGCAATTACACCGGGGAGCTGTTTTTT.